The next 30 T cell receptor beta chains were all read from a single sample in a study of control samples from healthy donors and cancer patients. Sequenced by immunoSEQ multiplex PCR; TCRdb stores in-frame clones only, minus some. Of about 130,000 clones in the sample, 90% to 95% are singletons; the top ten hold approximately 15%. Input material: PBMCs. All receptors come from a man aged 55 to 70 with colorectal cancer.

The chain joins TRBV5-1 to TRBJ1-5, with 10 bases that match TRBD1. Losses at the gene ends were 2 bases for V and 5 bases for J; bases not matched to a gene: 7. Germline-derived CDR1 and CDR2 are SGHRS and YFSETQ. The CDR3 covers 16 residues. The CDR3 here is CASSLLPGTGDQPQHF. The CDR3 DNA is TGCGCCAGCAGCTTACTACCCGGGACAGGGGATCAGCCCCAGCATTTT.

The chain is built from TRBV6-2 or TRBV6-3 and TRBJ2-7, with 9 bases lining up with TRBD1. Trimming removed 2 bases from V and 6 bases from J; junction bases left unmatched: 14. Germline assignment: CDR1 MNHEY and CDR2 SVGEGT. The CDR3 length is 17 residues. CDR3 DNA sequence: TGTGCCAGCAGTTACCCCAGTTTCGGGACAGGGCGATTCGAGCAGTACTTC. This sequence encodes CASSYPSFGTGRFEQYF.

A single count supports this clone. The rearrangement links TRBV7-2 to TRBJ1-1; D gene uncertain. The CDR3 contains 13 residues. The germline V gene has CDR1 SGHTA and CDR2 FQGNSA. V dropped 4 bases and J dropped 2 bases, with 8 bases sitting between them. CDR3 region: CASSSHINTEAFF. In nucleotides, the CDR3 is TGTGCCAGCAGCTCCCACATCAACACTGAAGCTTTCTTT.

The chain is built from TRBV7-9 and TRBJ2-7; D possibly uses TRBD1 or TRBD2 (5 bases each). The germline V gene encodes CDR1 SEHNR and CDR2 FQNEAQ (reference sequence). The CDR3 covers 13 residues. Between the trimmed V and J ends, which lost 3 bases and 9 bases, there was a span of 15 bases. The CDR3 here is CASSFQSEGRQYF. For the CDR3, the DNA is TGTGCCAGCAGCTTCCAATCTGAGGGGAGGCAGTACTTC.

J is TRBJ1-2 and V is TRBV19; 8 bases align to TRBD1. The V gene end was trimmed by 4 bases and the J gene end by 7 bases; junction bases not matched to a gene: 8. This CDR3 comprises 14 residues. Germline V lookup: CDR1 LNHDA, CDR2 SQIVND (reference sequence). CDR3 sequence (DNA): TGTGCCAGTAGTAACACCAGGGGGCTGAGTGGCTACACCTTC. Amino acids: CASSNTRGLSGYTF. Combining the CDR3 with reference TRBV19 and TRBJ1-2 gives the whole variable domain DGGITQSPKYLFRKEGQNVTLSCEQNLNHDAMYWYRQDPGQGLRLIYYSQIVNDFQKGDIAEGYSVSREKKESFPLTVTSAQKNPTAFYLCASSNTRGLSGYTFGSGTRLTVV.

This rearrangement joins TRBV7-2 to TRBJ2-7; 14 bases are shared with TRBD2. The CDR3 runs to 17 residues. V shed 6 bases and J 2 bases; nucleotides not matched to a gene: 9. CDR1 SGHTA and CDR2 FQGNSA come from the germline V gene. CDR3 region: CASSRWTSGGYTYEQYF. The CDR3 DNA is TGTGCCAGCAGTCGCTGGACTAGCGGGGGGTATACCTACGAGCAGTACTTC.

The V gene is TRBV2, the J gene TRBJ1-1; 9 nucleotides align to TRBD1. The CDR3 runs to 13 residues. CDR1 and CDR2 (germline): SNHLY, FYNNEI. The junction had 8 bases not matched to a gene; V was cut back by 11 bases and J by 4 bases. CDR3 protein: CASNRGLGTEAFF. The CDR3 coding sequence is TGTGCCTCTAACAGGGGGCTGGGCACTGAAGCTTTCTTT.

The chain carries TRBV19 and TRBJ2-3; TRBD2 is a possible D gene (5 bases). Germline CDR1 and CDR2: LNHDA and SQIVND (reference sequence). This CDR3 is 15 amino acids long. V lost 7 bases, J lost 2 bases, and 16 bases lay in between. The CDR3 DNA follows: TGTGCCAGTACACCGCCCGGGAAAGCCACAGATACGCAGTATTTT. This sequence encodes CASTPPGKATDTQYF.

The chain links TRBV18 to TRBJ2-2; maybe TRBD1 (6 bases). Germline-derived CDR1 and CDR2 are KGHSH and LQKENI. The V end was cut by 3 bases, the J end by 2 bases, with 13 bases between. The CDR3 is 16 amino acids. DNA of the CDR3: TGTGCCAGCTCACCTAGGACAGAAGCTAACACCGGGGAGCTGTTTTTT. This gives the protein CASSPRTEANTGELFF.

This chain uses TRBV27 with TRBJ2-1; no reliable D call. V was trimmed by 2 bases and J by 7 bases, leaving 15 bases between them. CDR1 is MNHEY and CDR2 is SMNVEV in the germline V gene (reference sequence). The CDR3 covers 15 residues. CDR3 DNA sequence: TGTGCCAGCAGTTTAGGGCAGAGCCGTAGAAATGAGCAGTTCTTC. Its translation: CASSLGQSRRNEQFF.

This chain links TRBV10-1 with TRBJ2-3; D remains unclear. Trimming removed 7 bases at V and 6 bases at J, with 8 bases between. The CDR3 runs 11 residues. Germline V CDR1 and CDR2: WNHNN, SYGVQD (reference sequence). CDR3 coding DNA: TGCGCCAGCATGAGGAGTGATACGCAGTATTTT. This sequence encodes CASMRSDTQYF.

The chain couples TRBV19 to TRBJ1-3, with 9 bases lining up with TRBD1. Germline CDR1 and CDR2: LNHDA and SQIVND (reference sequence). CDR3 size: 16 residues. The junction had 10 bases not matched to a gene; V was cut back by 7 bases and J by 3 bases. In DNA form, the CDR3 reads TGTGCCAGTACCGGGACAGGGAGAATAATTGGAAACACCATATATTTT. As protein: CASTGTGRIIGNTIYF.

The chain combines TRBV19 with TRBJ2-7; D might be TRBD2 (6 bases). From germline, CDR1 is LNHDA and CDR2 SQIVND (reference sequence). The CDR3 totals 15 residues. Trimming took 4 bases from V and 4 from J, leaving 17 bases between them. This CDR3 reads CASSNPGTSTYEQYF. CDR3 sequence (DNA): TGTGCCAGTAGTAACCCCGGGACTTCTACATACGAGCAGTACTTC.

This clone occurred a few times. This rearrangement joins TRBV24-1 to TRBJ2-7; D unresolved. The V gene lost 3 bases and the J gene lost 12 bases, with 17 bases spanning the gap. Germline values: CDR1 KGHDR, CDR2 SFDVKD. This CDR3 has 13 residues. CDR3 amino acids: CATSDPAADEVYF. The CDR3 region has the DNA TGTGCCACCAGTGATCCCGCGGCTGACGAGGTGTACTTC.

CDR3 in DNA: TGCGCCAGCAGCTTGACCCTGGACAGGGGAACTACTGGCTACACCTTC. The encoded protein is CASSLTLDRGTTGYTF. The rearrangement uses TRBV5-1 and TRBJ1-2; 9 bases line up with TRBD1. Germline lookup yields CDR1 SGHRS and CDR2 YFSETQ. The J segment lost 7 bases and the V segment lost 1 base, leaving 11 bases of the junction unmatched. The CDR3 has 16 residues.

The chain couples TRBV5-6 to TRBJ2-1; D tentatively fits TRBD1 or TRBD2 (5 bases each). The CDR3 totals 13 residues. Per germline, CDR1 SGHDT and CDR2 YYEEEE. V was pared by 1 base and J by 10 bases, with 12 bases between. The CDR3 DNA sequence: TGTGCCAGCAGCTTGCCAGAGAGGGGCGAGCAGTTCTTC. Its translation: CASSLPERGEQFF. The complete variable domain, with remaining parts taken from reference TRBV5-6 and TRBJ2-1, reads DAGVTQSPTHLIKTRGQQVTLRCSPKSGHDTVSWYQQALGQGPQFIFQYYEEEERQRGNFPDRFSGHQFPNYSSELNVNALLLGDSALYLCASSLPERGEQFFGPGTRLTVL.

The chain employs TRBV19 and TRBJ2-4; 9 bases match TRBD1. Trimming removed 8 bases from V and 3 bases from J; junction bases left unmatched: 11. The germline V gene has CDR1 LNHDA and CDR2 SQIVND (reference sequence). The CDR3 runs to 16 residues. The CDR3: CASATDPGQGKNIQYF. The DNA for the CDR3 is TGTGCCAGTGCCACAGATCCGGGACAGGGCAAAAACATTCAGTACTTC.

The J gene is TRBJ1-1, the V gene TRBV10-1; D possibly corresponds to TRBD1 (6 bases). Trimming left V 0 bases short and J 3 bases short, with 8 bases between. The length of the CDR3 is 14 residues. Germline lookup yields CDR1 WNHNN and CDR2 SYGVQD (reference sequence). This CDR3 reads CASSESKGDTEAFF. CDR3 in DNA: TGCGCCAGCAGTGAGTCGAAGGGGGACACTGAAGCTTTCTTT.

The J gene is TRBJ2-1, the V gene TRBV29-1, with 8 bases fitting TRBD2. The CDR3 is 12 residues long. Germline CDR1 reads SQVTM; CDR2 reads ANQGSEA. V lost 7 bases, J lost 6 bases, and 5 bases stayed unmatched. The CDR3 reads CSAWRGVNEQFF. The CDR3 coding sequence is TGCAGCGCCTGGCGGGGGGTCAATGAGCAGTTCTTC.

The chain links TRBV3-1 (or the pseudogene TRBV3-2) to TRBJ1-2, with D perhaps matching TRBD1 (5 bases). This CDR3 contains 15 residues. Germline lookup yields CDR1 LGHDT and CDR2 YNNKEL (reference sequence). Trimming left V 1 base short and J 3 bases short, with 12 bases between. The CDR3 reads CASSQARTKDYGYTF. The CDR3 bases are TGTGCCAGCAGCCAAGCCCGGACAAAAGACTATGGCTACACCTTC.

The rearrangement joins TRBV18 to TRBJ1-1; D perhaps matches TRBD1 (6 bases). Trimming removed 5 bases from V and 5 bases from J, with 18 bases in between. The CDR3 extends over 15 amino acids. Germline assignment: CDR1 KGHSH and CDR2 LQKENI. The CDR3, as DNA: TGTGCCAGCTCAGACACCTCAGGGGTGTGGACTGAAGCTTTCTTT. Its translation: CASSDTSGVWTEAFF.

J is TRBJ1-2 and V is TRBV28, with TRBD1 matching over 7 bases. V was clipped by 3 bases and J by 7 bases; unmatched bases: 5. There are 13 residues in the CDR3. Germline V gene lookup returns CDR1 MDHEN and CDR2 SYDVKM. CDR3 coding DNA: TGTGCCAGCAGTTTGAGGGGGCCGGGTGGCTACACCTTC. Residues: CASSLRGPGGYTF.

Only one count was recorded for this clone. The rearrangement joins TRBV7-2 to TRBJ2-5; a weak D match, TRBD1 (7 bases). Germline V gene sequence: CDR1 SGHTA, CDR2 FQGNSA. The CDR3 spans 14 residues. Trimming stripped 5 bases from V and 5 bases from J, with 15 bases between. Here the CDR3 reads CASSTQGGAETQYF. DNA for the CDR3: TGTGCCAGCAGCACTCAGGGGGGAGCGGAGACCCAGTACTTC.

J is TRBJ1-2 and V is TRBV29-1; D possibly corresponds to TRBD1 (5 bases). This CDR3 has 13 amino acids. CDR1 SQVTM and CDR2 ANQGSEA come from the germline V gene. V was clipped by 7 bases and J by 5 bases, with 17 bases between them. DNA for the CDR3: TGCAGCGCCCCATTGGGGGGGGTTTATGGCTACACCTTC. Residues: CSAPLGGVYGYTF.

V usage is TRBV27 and J usage is TRBJ1-2; 8 nucleotides line up with TRBD1. Germline assignment: CDR1 MNHEY and CDR2 SMNVEV (reference sequence). The V and J ends lost 3 bases and 2 bases, in that order; junction bases with no gene match: 5. This CDR3 region has 15 residues. The CDR3 region has the DNA TGTGCCAGCAGTTTGAAGACAGGGGCGAACTATGGCTACACCTTC. Amino acids: CASSLKTGANYGYTF.

The chain is built from TRBV5-1 and TRBJ1-1, with TRBD1 matching 11 bases. CDR3 size: 19 residues. V shed 0 bases and J 1 base; nucleotides not matched to a gene: 11. Germline CDR1 reads SGHRS; CDR2 reads YFSETQ. The CDR3 region has the DNA TGCGCCAGCAGCTTGGAAGGGTCCGGGACAGGGGGTACGAACACTGAAGCTTTCTTT. Its protein is CASSLEGSGTGGTNTEAFF.

The sample holds a few counts of this clone. This rearrangement joins TRBV6-5 to TRBJ1-2; D gene unclear. The CDR3 runs 16 residues. Germline CDR1 reads MNHEY; CDR2 reads SVGAGI. Trimming cost V 0 bases and J 4 bases, with 15 bases left between them. CDR3 region: CASSYSNQETLYGYTF. In DNA, the CDR3 is TGTGCCAGCAGTTACTCGAACCAGGAGACTCTCTATGGCTACACCTTC.

The rearrangement joins TRBV5-1 to TRBJ2-2, with TRBD1 matching over 8 bases. The CDR3 has 16 residues. CDR1 and CDR2 from the germline V gene are SGHRS and YFSETQ. The V segment lost 4 bases and the J segment 4 bases; nucleotides outside the gene matches: 9. The DNA of the CDR3 is TGCGCCAGCAGCAGCGGACAGGGCGGTGGCACCGGGGAGCTGTTTTTT. The encoded protein is CASSSGQGGGTGELFF.

The rearrangement joins TRBV2 to TRBJ2-7, with 12 bases identical to TRBD1. Germline V gives CDR1 SNHLY, CDR2 FYNNEI. This CDR3 is built from 14 residues. V lost 5 bases, J lost 6 bases, and 5 bases stayed unmatched. This chain's CDR3 is CASSSGTGGLEQYF. CDR3 bases: TGTGCCAGCAGTTCCGGGACAGGGGGCCTCGAGCAGTACTTC. Using reference TRBV2 and TRBJ2-7 for the parts outside the CDR3, the full variable domain is EPEVTQTPSHQVTQMGQEVILRCVPISNHLYFYWYRQILGQKVEFLVSFYNNEISEKSEIFDDQFSVERPDGSNFTLKIRSTKLEDSAMYFCASSSGTGGLEQYFGPGTRLTVT.

This clone was counted a single time. The chain employs TRBV6-5 and TRBJ1-1; D may be TRBD1 (5 bases). The length of the CDR3 is 16 residues. CDR1 MNHEY and CDR2 SVGAGI come from the germline V gene. The V end lost 0 bases, the J end lost 2 bases, and 13 bases lay between the germline ends. DNA for the CDR3: TGTGCCAGCAGTTACTCGATCGGCAGGGAAAACACTGAAGCTTTCTTT. Translation gives CASSYSIGRENTEAFF.